One sample yielded the 30 T cell receptor beta chains listed below, sequenced in a study of blood T cell repertoires in COVID-19 (TCRdb year 2020). Libraries were constructed by the immunoSEQ multiplex PCR assay. The table was pulled from immuneACCESS by TCRdb, which kept in-frame rearrangements only. Such tables lose some clones; where checked, under half of the loss comes from unresolved V genes, and the rest has no known cause. The sample has around 33,000 clones on record, around 75% of them singletons. The top ten hold about 15% of the sample. The sequenced sample consisted of peripheral blood. Source of these receptors: a man aged 80 or over with active or convalescent COVID-19.

The CDR3 sequence: CASSLEQSSYNSPLHF. CDR3 in DNA: TGCGCCAGCAGCTTGGAACAGAGCTCCTATAATTCACCCCTCCACTTT. The chain employs TRBV5-1 and TRBJ1-6; D is undetermined. Germline V gives CDR1 SGHRS, CDR2 YFSETQ. The CDR3 extends over 16 amino acids. The ends were cut back, 0 bases at V and 0 bases at J, with 7 bases in the middle.

The chain couples TRBV28 to TRBJ1-5, with unresolved D. Germline V gives CDR1 MDHEN, CDR2 SYDVKM. The CDR3 is 19 residues long. Trimming took off 4 bases at V and 0 bases at J, with 22 bases between the two ends. The CDR3 sequence is CASSSLFSETSYSNQPQHF. The CDR3 DNA follows: TGTGCCAGCAGTTCCCTCTTTTCCGAGACATCCTATAGCAATCAGCCCCAGCATTTT. The entire variable domain, with the rest obtained from reference TRBV28 and TRBJ1-5, is as follows: DVKVTQSSRYLVKRTGEKVFLECVQDMDHENMFWYRQDPGLGLRLIYFSYDVKMKEKGDIPEGYSVSREKKERFSLILESASTNQTSMYLCASSSLFSETSYSNQPQHFGDGTRLSIL.

This clone showed up just a few times. The chain's CDR3 is CASSFLAGGPNEQYF. The CDR3 nucleotides are TGTGCCAGCAGTTTTCTAGCGGGAGGGCCAAACGAGCAGTACTTC. The V and J genes are TRBV28 and TRBJ2-7, with 12 bases aligning to TRBD2. Per the germline V gene, CDR1 is MDHEN and CDR2 is SYDVKM. V was pared by 3 bases and J by 5 bases, with 5 bases of the junction left unmatched. The CDR3 runs 15 residues.

This chain links TRBV3-1 (or the pseudogene TRBV3-2) with TRBJ2-3; D call uncertain. The CDR3 extends over 13 amino acids. V was clipped by 1 base and J by 1 base, with 3 bases between them. Germline CDR1 and CDR2: LGHDT and YNNKEL (reference sequence). In DNA, the CDR3 is TGTGCCAGCAGCCAAGTCGGCACAGATACGCAGTATTTT. Translated, it gives CASSQVGTDTQYF.

This clone was seen more than once but under ten times. The chain joins TRBV6-5 to TRBJ1-2; D is unresolved. Germline assignment: CDR1 MNHEY and CDR2 SVGAGI. The germline V and J ends were trimmed by 4 bases and 4 bases, with 16 bases remaining between them. CDR3 length equals 15 residues. CDR3 in amino acids: CASSLNTNRPYGYTF. In DNA, the CDR3 is TGTGCCAGCAGTTTAAACACGAATCGCCCCTATGGCTACACCTTC.

V usage is TRBV2 and J usage is TRBJ2-1, with D possibly TRBD2 on 5 matching bases. V shed 8 bases and J shed 9 bases, with 20 bases lying between them. Looked up from germline, CDR1 is SNHLY and CDR2 is FYNNEI. The CDR3 length is 14 residues. The CDR3 region is CASGGDIVSGEQFF. For the CDR3, the DNA is TGTGCCAGCGGCGGTGACATCGTAAGCGGTGAGCAGTTCTTC.

J is TRBJ2-1 and V is TRBV2, with 15 nucleotides matching TRBD2. Germline loops: CDR1 SNHLY, CDR2 FYNNEI. The CDR3 runs to 18 residues. V was pared by 6 bases and J by 4 bases, with 10 bases of the junction left unmatched. CDR3 sequence: CASSFLGLAGGVYNEQFF. For the CDR3, the DNA is TGTGCCAGCAGCTTCCTTGGACTAGCGGGAGGGGTTTACAATGAGCAGTTCTTC. Combining the CDR3 with reference TRBV2 and TRBJ2-1 gives the whole variable domain EPEVTQTPSHQVTQMGQEVILRCVPISNHLYFYWYRQILGQKVEFLVSFYNNEISEKSEIFDDQFSVERPDGSNFTLKIRSTKLEDSAMYFCASSFLGLAGGVYNEQFFGPGTRLTVL.

The gene calls are TRBV7-9 and TRBJ2-7, with 9 bases identical to TRBD1. V lost 5 bases to trimming and J lost 4 bases; unmatched junction nucleotides: 9. This CDR3 has 15 residues. Germline lookup yields CDR1 SEHNR and CDR2 FQNEAQ (reference sequence). The CDR3 nucleotides read TGTGCCAGCAGCCCGCTGACAGGGGGGTCTTACGAGCAGTACTTC. Its protein is CASSPLTGGSYEQYF.

This clone was seen once. The chain carries TRBV2 and TRBJ2-1; 7 bases map to TRBD2. The CDR3 is 15 residues long. Germline loops: CDR1 SNHLY, CDR2 FYNNEI. J gave up 4 bases and V 4 bases, and 7 bases lay outside the gene matches. Here the CDR3 reads CASSAAGAGYNEQFF. The CDR3 DNA sequence: TGTGCCAGCAGTGCGGCGGGAGCGGGTTACAATGAGCAGTTCTTC. Complete variable domain (other parts from reference TRBV2 and TRBJ2-1): EPEVTQTPSHQVTQMGQEVILRCVPISNHLYFYWYRQILGQKVEFLVSFYNNEISEKSEIFDDQFSVERPDGSNFTLKIRSTKLEDSAMYFCASSAAGAGYNEQFFGPGTRLTVL.

This chain connects TRBV24-1 to TRBJ1-2; 7 nucleotides agree with TRBD1. The CDR3 length is 14 residues. Germline trimming cut 7 bases from V and 4 bases from J; bases unmatched to any gene: 8. From germline, CDR1 is KGHDR and CDR2 SFDVKD. CDR3 sequence: CATRGDSPIYGYTF. CDR3 DNA: TGTGCCACCAGGGGGGACAGCCCTATCTATGGCTACACCTTC.

This clone is classed as medium-sized. The chain combines TRBV2 with TRBJ2-3; 7 bases are shared with TRBD2. Germline loops: CDR1 SNHLY, CDR2 FYNNEI. The CDR3 runs to 15 residues. The V gene end was trimmed by 4 bases and the J gene end by 9 bases; junction bases not matched to a gene: 13. For the CDR3, the DNA is TGTGCCAGCAGTGGGGGAGTAGCGGGTTCACAGACGCAGTATTTT. As protein: CASSGGVAGSQTQYF.

V is TRBV24-1 and J is TRBJ2-3; TRBD1 matches 9 bases. After removal of 7 bases from V and 3 bases from J, the junction contained 7 bases not matched to a gene. Germline V lookup: CDR1 KGHDR, CDR2 SFDVKD. This CDR3 is built from 15 residues. CDR3 in amino acids: CATSVQGAGTDTQYF. DNA for the CDR3: TGTGCCACCAGCGTACAGGGGGCAGGAACAGATACGCAGTATTTT.

In DNA, the CDR3 is TGTGCCAGCAGCTCGTCCGGGACTAACTCCTACGAGCAGTACTTC. Protein sequence: CASSSSGTNSYEQYF. This chain connects TRBV11-3 to TRBJ2-7; TRBD2 matches at 7 bases. Per germline, CDR1 SGHNT and CDR2 YENEEA. The V gene end was trimmed by 4 bases and the J gene end by 0 bases; junction bases not matched to a gene: 6. The CDR3 consists of 15 residues.

The genes are TRBV19 and TRBJ2-1; the match to TRBD1 covers 9 bases. This CDR3 spans 17 amino acids. The germline V gene has CDR1 LNHDA and CDR2 SQIVND (reference sequence). The junction had 15 bases not matched to a gene; V was cut back by 10 bases and J by 2 bases. CDR3 sequence (DNA): TGTGCCACTAGAAACCTACAGGGGGCGACTACCTACAATGAGCAGTTCTTC. Its translation is CATRNLQGATTYNEQFF.

The rearrangement uses TRBV12-3 or TRBV12-4 and TRBJ2-1, with D tentatively TRBD1 (7 bases). V gave up 6 bases and J gave up 8 bases, with 14 bases separating them. The CDR3 spans 13 residues. CDR3 amino acids: CASRTTGEDEQFF. The CDR3 DNA reads as TGTGCCAGCAGGACTACAGGGGAGGATGAGCAGTTCTTC.

The J gene is TRBJ2-1, the V gene TRBV29-1; weak D call: TRBD2 (6 bases). V lost 7 bases, J lost 6 bases, and 16 bases lay in between. CDR3 length: 13 amino acids. Germline-derived CDR1 and CDR2 are SQVTM and ANQGSEA. The CDR3, as DNA: TGCAGCGCCGAGGAACTAGCCGGCAATGAGCAGTTCTTC. It is translated as CSAEELAGNEQFF.

The gene calls are TRBV27 and TRBJ2-5; 7 bases align to TRBD2. Looked up from germline, CDR1 is MNHEY and CDR2 is SMNVEV (reference sequence). V lost 3 bases, J lost 1 base, and 8 bases stayed unmatched. CDR3 length: 16 residues. CDR3 protein: CASSLIPSGSQETQYF. CDR3 sequence (DNA): TGTGCCAGCAGTTTGATTCCTAGCGGAAGCCAAGAGACCCAGTACTTC.

V usage is TRBV18 and J usage is TRBJ2-5, with TRBD1 matching over 10 bases. J was trimmed by 2 bases and V by 2 bases; bases with no gene match: 2. There are 15 residues in the CDR3. Per the germline V gene, CDR1 is KGHSH and CDR2 is LQKENI. CDR3 in amino acids: CASSPRTGGQETQYF. The CDR3 coding sequence is TGTGCCAGCTCACCAAGGACAGGGGGGCAAGAGACCCAGTACTTC.

CDR3 bases: TGTGCCAGCAGCCCCCTGGTCCGGGGGGCGGGGGAGACCCAGTACTTC. Protein: CASSPLVRGAGETQYF. The chain joins TRBV7-9 to TRBJ2-5; possible D gene TRBD2, 7 bases. Germline assignment: CDR1 SEHNR and CDR2 FQNEAQ (reference sequence). The CDR3 sequence is 16 residues long. The V and J ends lost 5 bases and 5 bases respectively, with 21 bases between them.

CDR3 residues: CASSQETGFLGTGELFF. The CDR3 DNA sequence: TGTGCCAGCAGCCAGGAGACAGGGTTCTTGGGCACCGGGGAGCTGTTTTTT. The chain combines TRBV14 with TRBJ2-2, with TRBD1 matching over 7 bases. CDR3 length: 17 residues. V gave up 3 bases and J gave up 4 bases; unmatched junction bases: 11. Germline V gene data show CDR1 as SGHDN and CDR2 as FVKESK.

The chain joins TRBV11-3 to TRBJ2-7, with a tentative D call TRBD1 (6 bases). Germline V lookup: CDR1 SGHNT, CDR2 YENEEA. The length of the CDR3 is 17 residues. V was clipped by 5 bases and J by 1 base, with 21 bases between them. The chain's CDR3 is CASSPGSGTSRSYEQYF. CDR3 DNA: TGTGCCAGCAGCCCCGGGTCTGGGACATCCCGTTCCTACGAGCAGTACTTC.

The genes are TRBV6-1 and TRBJ1-6; 8 nucleotides line up with TRBD1. Trimming removed 2 bases from V and 10 bases from J; junction bases left unmatched: 4. Germline CDR1 is MNHNS and CDR2 is SASEGT. This CDR3 has 14 residues. The chain's CDR3 is CASSELDRVSPLHF. The DNA of the CDR3 is TGTGCCAGCAGTGAACTGGACAGGGTCTCACCCCTCCACTTT.

The CDR3 nucleotides are TGTGCCAGCAGAGCTTTCAGCGGGAAAAACACCGGGGAGCTGTTTTTT. It specifies CASRAFSGKNTGELFF. The chain couples TRBV7-9 to TRBJ2-2, with 7 bases that match TRBD2. The CDR3 is 16 residues long. Germline CDR1 and CDR2: SEHNR and FQNEAQ (reference sequence). Trimming took 6 bases from V and 2 from J; bases not matched to a gene: 9.

The chain employs TRBV21-1 and TRBJ1-3; TRBD1, the table's D call, lacks a check against the DNA. TRBV21-1 constitutes a pseudogene. CDR3 length: 23 amino acids. In nucleotides, the CDR3 is TGTGCCAGCAGCGGGTGTCGGACAGGCACACCGGAGAAATCAGTGAGCTCTGGAAACACCATATATTTT. Translated, it gives CASSGCRTGTPEKSVSSGNTIYF.

This clone has just one count. This chain joins TRBV3-1 (or the pseudogene TRBV3-2) and TRBJ2-7; D is unclear. The V gene's germline CDR1 is LGHDT and CDR2 YNNKEL (reference sequence). This CDR3 is built from 15 residues. Trimming left V 0 bases short and J 2 bases short, with 11 bases between. CDR3 coding DNA: TGTGCCAGCAGCCAAGATCTGGCGGCGCCCTACGAGCAGTACTTC. Amino acid sequence: CASSQDLAAPYEQYF.

J is TRBJ2-1 and V is TRBV6-4; the D gene is possibly TRBD1 (5 bases). The germline gives CDR1 MRHNA, CDR2 SNTAGT. Trimming stripped 2 bases from V and 12 bases from J, with 14 bases between. This CDR3 has 13 amino acids. CDR3 amino acids: CASSDLLDSAQFF. CDR3 bases: TGTGCCAGCAGTGACCTATTAGACAGTGCGCAGTTCTTC.

This clone appeared once. V and J are TRBV28 and TRBJ2-3, with TRBD1 as a possible D gene (6 bases). This CDR3 has 14 residues. Per germline, CDR1 MDHEN and CDR2 SYDVKM. With 3 bases removed from V and 6 bases from J, the gap between germline ends came to 13 bases. This CDR3 reads CASSFKGESDTQYF. The CDR3 region has the DNA TGTGCCAGCAGTTTTAAGGGGGAGTCCGATACGCAGTATTTT. Full variable domain (rest looked up from reference TRBV28 and TRBJ2-3): DVKVTQSSRYLVKRTGEKVFLECVQDMDHENMFWYRQDPGLGLRLIYFSYDVKMKEKGDIPEGYSVSREKKERFSLILESASTNQTSMYLCASSFKGESDTQYFGPGTRLTVL.

The rearrangement uses TRBV29-1 and TRBJ2-3; 7 bases are a match to TRBD1. In germline, CDR1 is SQVTM, CDR2 ANQGSEA. With V trimmed by 5 bases and J by 0 bases, 5 bases remained unmatched. The CDR3 length is 14 residues. The CDR3 here is CSVNRGPSTDTQYF. The DNA of the CDR3 is TGCAGCGTTAACAGGGGCCCCAGCACAGATACGCAGTATTTT.

This clone was seen only a few times. This chain joins TRBV19 and TRBJ1-1; 8 bases are shared with TRBD1. The CDR3 is made up of 16 amino acids. The germline CDR1 and CDR2 sequences are LNHDA and SQIVND (reference sequence). The V segment lost 9 bases and the J segment 1 base; nucleotides outside the gene matches: 13. CDR3: CASNTDRGVRNTEAFF. The CDR3 region has the DNA TGTGCCAGCAATACTGACAGGGGCGTTCGGAACACTGAAGCTTTCTTT.

This clone showed up just a few times. The chain couples TRBV28 to TRBJ1-4; 11 positions agree with TRBD1. V trimming: 5 bases; J trimming: 7 bases; junction bases outside the gene matches: 6. The CDR3 is made up of 15 amino acids. Germline-derived CDR1 and CDR2 are MDHEN and SYDVKM. For the CDR3, the DNA is TGTGCCAGCAGTAGCGACGGGACAGGGGGTGAAAAACTGTTTTTT. Translating gives CASSSDGTGGEKLFF.